The 2 T cell receptor beta chains given below trace back to one sample, sequenced in a study of CD8 T cells in ankylosing spondylitis. TCRdb called the 5' RACE reads again in MiXCR, with one record for every CDR3 protein. The sample shows about 190,000 distinct CDR3 sequences, 10% to 15% of them seen only once. The sequenced sample consisted of blood, either unsorted or a sorted T cell fraction (not recorded which). These TCRs come from a female donor with ankylosing spondylitis or in good health (not recorded which).

This clonotype was counted between two and nine times. This sequence joins TRBV4-3 and TRBJ1-4; D gene uncertain. With 0 bases removed from V and 1 base from J, the gap between germline ends came to 6 bases. Germline lookup yields CDR1 LGHNA and CDR2 YSLEER. The CDR3 is made up of 15 amino acids. The CDR3 DNA follows: TGCGCCAGCAGCCAAGATCTGGGAACTAATGAAAAACTGTTTTTT. Amino acids: CASSQDLGTNEKLFF.

V and J are TRBV27 and TRBJ1-1, with D perhaps TRBD1 (5 bases). Per the germline V gene, CDR1 is MNHEY and CDR2 is SMNVEV (reference sequence). CDR3 length: 13 amino acids. V was pared by 3 bases and J by 5 bases, with 10 bases between. The CDR3 reads CASSFGGGTEAFF. The CDR3 DNA follows: TGTGCCAGCAGTTTTGGGGGAGGGACTGAAGCTTTCTTT.